The TCR beta chain described here comes from a study of OX40 agonist ivuxolimab in advanced cancers. Across the whole study: A partial response was reached by three patients: one with hepatocellular carcinoma and two with cutaneous melanoma. Study observations and caveats: More expanded clones were seen, on average, in CD8+ T cells than in CD4+.

With regard to this clone: What it binds is not known.

Profiling relied on immunoSEQ multiplex PCR, and the TCRdb table lists in-frame clones only, not all of them. The table shows roughly 93,000 clones, with approximately 84% occurring only once. V shed 2 bases and J shed 9 bases, with 17 bases lying between them. Per germline, CDR1 MNHEY and CDR2 SVGAGI. The CDR3 length is 14 residues. This TCR was sampled from an adult with an advanced solid tumor such as melanoma, head and neck, liver or kidney cancer. The chain joins TRBV6-5 to TRBJ2-7; perhaps TRBD2 as D (6 bases). The specimen comprised CD4+ or CD8+ T cells sorted from blood, sampled in a trial of the OX40 agonist ivuxolimab. The CDR3 here is CASSYGRREGGQYF. CDR3 DNA: TGTGCCAGCAGTTACGGGCGGCGGGAAGGAGGGCAGTACTTC.